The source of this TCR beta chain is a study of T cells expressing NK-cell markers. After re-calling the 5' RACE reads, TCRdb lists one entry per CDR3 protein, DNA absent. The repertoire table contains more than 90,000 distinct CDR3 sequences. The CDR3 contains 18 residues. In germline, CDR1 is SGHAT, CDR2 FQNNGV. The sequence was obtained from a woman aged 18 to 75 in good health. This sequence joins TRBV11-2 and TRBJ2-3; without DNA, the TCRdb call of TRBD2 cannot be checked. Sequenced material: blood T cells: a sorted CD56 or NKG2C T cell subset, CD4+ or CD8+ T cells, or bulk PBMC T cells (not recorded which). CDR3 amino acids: CASSLGSVGLAGAGGQYF.